The source of this T cell receptor beta chain is a study of OX40 agonist ivuxolimab in advanced cancers. As for the study more broadly: The costimulatory receptor OX40 (CD134) was targeted by ivuxolimab, a fully human IgG2 agonistic monoclonal antibody. Intravenous ivuxolimab was administered to patients every 2 weeks at six dose levels: 0.01, 0.1, 0.3, 1.5, 3 and 10 mg/kg. Of the approximately 54 dose-escalation patients, hepatocellular carcinoma was present in approximately 20, melanoma in around 15, renal cell carcinoma in 9 and head and neck cancer in 9. A male proportion of roughly 80% and a mean age of about 60 years, ranging from about 20 to 85, were recorded for the dose-escalation cohort. Prior anti-PD-1, anti-PD-L1 or anti-CTLA-4 therapy was permitted, and 40% of dose-escalation patients had received checkpoint inhibitors. Partial responses occurred in three dose-escalation patients, of whom one had hepatocellular carcinoma and two had cutaneous melanoma. Peripheral TCRbeta sequencing was intended to test whether TCR sequence diversity was altered and clonal T-cell expansion was caused by ivuxolimab. The paper covers the monotherapy dose-escalation part of the phase I ivuxolimab trial, which included N of about 56 patients. Results and caveats for the whole study, not just this receptor: The antigen specificity of the peripheral T cells that underwent clonal expansion was not determined. At doses of 0.1 to 3.0 mg/kg, clonal expansion of both CD4+ and CD8+ T cells in blood was seen between baseline and week 6. Low levels of normalized T-cell clonal expansion were also seen in some patients who did not respond. Partial responders in the 0.1-3.0 mg/kg groups had among the lowest normalized peripheral clonal expansion, especially among CD8+ T cells. After ivuxolimab, CD8+ T cells had more expanded clones than CD4+ T cells on average.

The trial excluded patients who had a history of autoimmune disease or were on systemic immunosuppression. Peripheral blood for TCR sequencing was collected from all dose cohorts at baseline, on cycle 4 day 1, and on cycle 7 day 1. Samples came from an open-label, multicenter, first-in-human phase I dose-escalation trial of ivuxolimab. Adults with locally advanced or metastatic melanoma, renal cell, hepatocellular, or head and neck squamous cell carcinoma were enrolled in the trial. CD4+ and CD8+ T cells were sorted separately from peripheral blood before TCR sequencing. For this clone: This receptor's antigen is unknown. No base qualities exist here, and no much larger clone lies one base off it.

To sequence the TCRbeta CDR3 region, genomic DNA was isolated from the sorted cells. The immunoSEQ Assay was used to sequence the TCRbeta CDR3 regions. Here the immuneACCESS table is served through TCRdb, limited to in-frame sequences with V and J called. Missing clones are a known gap in these copies; in checked studies unresolved V genes cover under half, and the rest lacks a known reason. This sample has 60,000 to 75,000 clones in its table, and about 90% of those were observed once. The leading ten clones occupy about 14% of the sample. CDR1 and CDR2 are drawn from the germline V gene (reference sequence): MNHEY, SMNVEV. V and J are trimmed by 1 base and 8 bases, and the gene matches miss 4 bases of the junction. The CDR3, from cysteine to phenylalanine, totals 15 residues. The CDR3 DNA has 45 bases and is translated from base 1.

This clonotype originated in an adult with an advanced solid tumor such as melanoma, head and neck, liver or kidney cancer. The chain was built from TRBV27 and TRBJ1-6, with TRBD1 identical over 8 junction bases. This material consisted of CD4+ or CD8+ T cells sorted from blood, taken in a trial of the OX40 agonist ivuxolimab. The DNA sequence reads TGTGCCAGCAGTTTATACAGGGGGAAGGATTCACCCCTCCACTTT. Translation gives CASSLYRGKDSPLHF.